What follows describes a single T cell receptor (beta chain). This CDR3 is also generated by other DNA sequences in the sample. This sample was taken from a study of shared clonotypes between healthy human individuals. Whole-study context: Donor ages ranged 18 to 49 years: a couple of women, three men.

The CDR3 has 14 residues. J gave up 5 bases and V 3 bases, and 6 bases lay outside the gene matches. Germline CDR1 is SGHRS and CDR2 is YFSETQ. The naive CD8 fraction comprised CD45RO-negative cells positively selected for CCR7 and excluded terminally differentiated effector memory CD45RA+ cells. TCRdb keeps only in-frame clones here, not all; method: immunoSEQ multiplex PCR. The sample includes millions of clones, about 95% of them seen just once. The sequencing input was naive CD8+ T cells sorted from blood. V usage is TRBV5-1 and J usage is TRBJ1-1; 8 bases align to TRBD1. This TCR came from a man between 18 and 35 years old in good health. In DNA form, the CDR3 reads TGCGCCAGCAGCTCAGGACAGGGAGGAACTGAAGCTTTCTTT. This translates into CASSSGQGGTEAFF.